Shown below are 21 T cell receptor beta chains from a single sample sequenced in a study of OX40 agonist ivuxolimab in advanced cancers. Here immunoSEQ multiplex PCR was the method, and the copy in TCRdb shows in-frame clones only, minus some. The sample lists approximately 81,000 clones, 85% to 95% seen once, with roughly an eighth in the top ten. The specimen comprised CD4+ or CD8+ T cells sorted from blood, sampled in a trial of the OX40 agonist ivuxolimab. The source of these receptors is an adult with an advanced solid tumor such as melanoma, head and neck, liver or kidney cancer.

V is TRBV11-3 and J is TRBJ2-1; D is uncertain. The CDR3 loop spans 12 amino acids. Trimming shortened V by 4 bases and J by 9 bases, and 10 bases separated the two germline ends. CDR1 SGHNT and CDR2 YENEEA come from the germline V gene. CDR3 in amino acids: CASSSSGFEQFF. The CDR3, as DNA: TGTGCCAGCAGCTCTTCAGGTTTTGAGCAGTTCTTC. Based on the CDR3 plus reference TRBV11-3 and TRBJ2-1, the full variable domain is EAGVVQSPRYKIIEKKQPVAFWCNPISGHNTLYWYLQNLGQGPELLIRYENEEAVDDSQLPKDRFSAERLKGVDSTLKIQPAELGDSAVYLCASSSSGFEQFFGPGTRLTVL.

This rearrangement joins TRBV4-3 to TRBJ1-1; no reliable D call. The ends were cut back, 4 bases at V and 8 bases at J, with 11 bases in the middle. The CDR3 is 12 residues long. The germline V gene has CDR1 LGHNA and CDR2 YSLEER. The CDR3 DNA reads as TGCGCCAGCAGCCTTGGTCCCGAAGAAGCTTTCTTT. Protein: CASSLGPEEAFF.

The chain couples TRBV7-6 to TRBJ2-7; the D gene is possibly TRBD2 (5 bases). Germline V gene sequence: CDR1 SGHVS, CDR2 FNYEAQ. The CDR3 length is 13 residues. The V end was cut by 0 bases, the J end by 7 bases, with 10 bases between. CDR3: CASSLAPGIEQYF. The CDR3 nucleotides read TGTGCCAGCAGCTTAGCCCCCGGGATTGAGCAGTACTTC.

This rearrangement joins TRBV27 to TRBJ2-5; possible D gene TRBD2, 5 bases. The V and J ends lost 7 bases and 2 bases respectively, with 14 bases between them. CDR1 is MNHEY, CDR2 SMNVEV, per germline (reference sequence). The CDR3 has 14 residues. CDR3 amino acids: CASTFSGSQETQYF. CDR3 bases: TGTGCCAGCACGTTCTCGGGGTCACAAGAGACCCAGTACTTC.

The V call is TRBV28, the J call TRBJ2-1, with TRBD1 matching 9 bases. The CDR3 is made up of 15 amino acids. The ends lost 3 bases at V and 6 bases at J; junction bases unmatched: 6. Germline V gene data show CDR1 as MDHEN and CDR2 as SYDVKM. The CDR3 region has the DNA TGTGCCAGCAGTTTGTGGGACAGGGCCTTCAATGAGCAGTTCTTC. This codes for CASSLWDRAFNEQFF. Complete variable domain (other parts from reference TRBV28 and TRBJ2-1): DVKVTQSSRYLVKRTGEKVFLECVQDMDHENMFWYRQDPGLGLRLIYFSYDVKMKEKGDIPEGYSVSREKKERFSLILESASTNQTSMYLCASSLWDRAFNEQFFGPGTRLTVL.

J is TRBJ2-3 and V is TRBV7-9, with 8 positions matching TRBD1. The CDR3 has 15 residues. The ends lost 5 bases at V and 0 bases at J; junction bases unmatched: 4. Germline V lookup: CDR1 SEHNR, CDR2 FQNEAQ (reference sequence). CDR3 coding DNA: TGTGCCAGCAGCCTCGGACAGGGAAGCACAGATACGCAGTATTTT. Translating gives CASSLGQGSTDTQYF. Filled out from reference TRBV7-9 and TRBJ2-3, the complete variable domain reads DTGVSQNPRHKITKRGQNVTFRCDPISEHNRLYWYRQTLGQGPEFLTYFQNEAQLEKSRLLSDRFSAERPKGSFSTLEIQRTEQGDSAMYLCASSLGQGSTDTQYFGPGTRLTVL.

The chain employs TRBV29-1 and TRBJ2-1, with unresolved D. CDR3 size: 11 residues. V dropped 5 bases and J dropped 15 bases, with 17 bases sitting between them. In germline, CDR1 is SQVTM, CDR2 ANQGSEA. The CDR3 DNA reads TGCAGCGTTTTCTCCGGGTCCCACCCGTTCTTC. It specifies CSVFSGSHPFF.

V is TRBV7-9 and J is TRBJ1-1; 8 positions match TRBD1. Trimming cost V 0 bases and J 5 bases; bases outside gene matches: 5. The germline V gene has CDR1 SEHNR and CDR2 FQNEAQ (reference sequence). This CDR3 has 15 residues. This CDR3 is CASSLAQGAGTEAFF. In nucleotides, the CDR3 is TGTGCCAGCAGCTTAGCCCAGGGGGCAGGAACTGAAGCTTTCTTT.

In regard to this clone: Additional DNA sequences in this sample encode the identical CDR3. V and J are TRBV7-9 and TRBJ2-7; D is uncertain. Germline V gene lookup returns CDR1 SEHNR and CDR2 FQNEAQ (reference sequence). CDR3 length equals 11 residues. V was pared by 2 bases and J by 1 base, with 0 bases between. CDR3 in amino acids: CASSLSYEQYF. The CDR3, as DNA: TGTGCCAGCAGCTTATCCTACGAGCAGTACTTC.

The J gene is TRBJ1-1, the V gene TRBV7-9; no clear D gene. Germline CDR1 and CDR2: SEHNR and FQNEAQ (reference sequence). Trimming removed 5 bases from V and 1 base from J, with 5 bases in between. The CDR3 loop spans 12 amino acids. CDR3 in amino acids: CASSRQNTEAFF. CDR3 nucleotide sequence: TGTGCCAGCAGCAGGCAGAACACTGAAGCTTTCTTT.

The J gene is TRBJ1-1, the V gene TRBV2; D unresolved. The CDR3 consists of 11 residues. V gave up 3 bases and J gave up 6 bases, with 5 bases separating them. Germline assignment: CDR1 SNHLY and CDR2 FYNNEI. CDR3 protein: CASSDRPEAFF. The CDR3 DNA is TGTGCCAGCAGTGACAGGCCTGAAGCTTTCTTT.

The rearrangement uses TRBV27 and TRBJ2-1; 7 bases line up with TRBD1. V shed 6 bases and J 7 bases; nucleotides not matched to a gene: 9. In germline, CDR1 is MNHEY, CDR2 SMNVEV (reference sequence). This CDR3 spans 14 amino acids. CDR3 region: CASRYRGSGNEQFF. DNA for the CDR3: TGTGCCAGCAGATACAGGGGTTCAGGGAATGAGCAGTTCTTC.

The gene calls are TRBV4-1 and TRBJ1-1; D remains ambiguous. CDR3 size: 14 residues. CDR1 is MGHRA, CDR2 YSYEKL, per germline. The V and J ends lost 0 bases and 1 base respectively, with 6 bases between them. In nucleotides, the CDR3 is TGCGCCAGCAGCCAAGATCGGGAGAACACTGAAGCTTTCTTT. Its translation is CASSQDRENTEAFF.

The chain is built from TRBV7-2 and TRBJ1-1, with D maybe TRBD1 (6 bases). Trimming cost V 2 bases and J 1 base, with 17 bases left between them. The CDR3 extends over 17 amino acids. CDR1 and CDR2 from the germline V gene are SGHTA and FQGNSA. The CDR3 DNA reads TGTGCCAGCAGCTTATGGAATGCGGCGGGGGCGAACACTGAAGCTTTCTTT. This sequence encodes CASSLWNAAGANTEAFF.

This clone appeared a single time. The rearrangement uses TRBV19 and TRBJ1-1, with a tentative D call TRBD1 (6 bases). CDR1 is LNHDA and CDR2 is SQIVND in the germline V gene (reference sequence). The V gene lost 3 bases and the J gene lost 4 bases, with 15 bases spanning the gap. CDR3 size: 15 residues. DNA for the CDR3: TGTGCCAGTAGTATGTCCACGGTGGGGGCCACTGAAGCTTTCTTT. Its protein is CASSMSTVGATEAFF.

The rearrangement uses TRBV19 and TRBJ1-1, with 7 positions matching TRBD1. J lost 0 bases, V lost 4 bases, and 5 bases had no gene match. From germline, CDR1 is LNHDA and CDR2 SQIVND (reference sequence). This CDR3 has 15 residues. The CDR3 is CASSTSGGLNTEAFF. The CDR3 DNA follows: TGTGCCAGTAGTACTTCAGGGGGTTTGAACACTGAAGCTTTCTTT.

The chain links TRBV19 to TRBJ1-5; possible D gene TRBD1, 6 bases. In germline, CDR1 is LNHDA, CDR2 SQIVND (reference sequence). The CDR3 is 14 amino acids. V lost 6 bases and J 4 bases, leaving 13 bases between the germline ends. As DNA, the CDR3 is TGTGCCAGTAGGGCCCGTACAGGGAATCAGCCCCAGCATTTT. It specifies CASRARTGNQPQHF.

The chain carries TRBV7-2 and TRBJ2-2; TRBD2 agrees at 12 bases. Germline lookup yields CDR1 SGHTA and CDR2 FQGNSA. V was clipped by 1 base and J by 4 bases; unmatched bases: 7. This CDR3 contains 18 residues. In DNA, the CDR3 is TGTGCCAGCAGCTTAGATATCCTAGCGGGAGGGGGCACCGGGGAGCTGTTTTTT. Amino acids: CASSLDILAGGGTGELFF.

The rearrangement links TRBV5-1 to TRBJ1-2; tentatively, D is TRBD1 (5 bases). Trimming shortened V by 4 bases and J by 8 bases, and 21 bases separated the two germline ends. The CDR3 runs 15 residues. Germline V gives CDR1 SGHRS, CDR2 YFSETQ. CDR3 DNA sequence: TGCGCCAGCAGCCCGGCGGGGGGGAACGTCGCGGGCTACACCTTC. Translating it yields CASSPAGGNVAGYTF.

This chain connects TRBV4-2 to TRBJ2-7, with TRBD1 identical over 7 bases. With V trimmed by 4 bases and J by 0 bases, 3 bases remained unmatched. The CDR3 consists of 14 residues. Germline lookup yields CDR1 LGHNA and CDR2 YNFKEQ. The CDR3 DNA is TGTGCCAGCAGCCCGGACAGGCTCTCCTACGAGCAGTACTTC. Translation gives CASSPDRLSYEQYF.

CDR3 amino acids: CASSVGGRDEQYF. Written as DNA, the CDR3 is TGTGCCAGCAGCGTAGGGGGGCGGGACGAGCAGTACTTC. The V call is TRBV9, the J call TRBJ2-7; TRBD1 is a possible D gene (6 bases). Germline loops: CDR1 SGDLS, CDR2 YYNGEE. The CDR3 has 13 amino acids. V lost 0 bases and J lost 5, with 9 bases in between.